This TCR beta chain was identified in a study of Graves' ophthalmopathy and Graves' hyperthyroidism. The study, taken as a whole, reports: Sensitivity of 87.88% and specificity of less than 82% were achieved when a 13-signature model separated ophthalmopathy from stable hyperthyroidism.

Transcripts of RNA were the source for amplifying TCR beta CDR3 regions. HTBI-primed RT-PCR formed the first round, and a multiplex PCR formed the second. Via MiXCR, TCRdb re-called the multiplex PCR reads, giving one row per CDR3 protein. The table shows about 700,000 distinct CDR3 sequences, with over 40% occurring only once. Germline-derived CDR1 and CDR2 are ENHRY and SYGVKD. Trimming took off 10 bases at V and 0 bases at J, with 16 bases between the two ends. The CDR3 covers 14 residues. Diagnoses were established from clinical symptoms, serum thyroxine, TRAb, thyroid ultrasound and orbital computed tomography. This clonotype has at least ten counts. Its antigen is still unknown.

The sequence derives from an adult man with Graves' ophthalmopathy. The rearrangement uses TRBV10-3 and TRBJ2-7; a weak D match, TRBD2 (6 bases). The specimen was peripheral blood. Here the CDR3 reads CASRAHGGSYEQYF. CDR3 DNA: TGTGCCAGCAGGGCCCACGGGGGCTCCTACGAGCAGTACTTC.